What follows are 23 T cell receptor beta chains derived from one specimen sequenced in a study of cytomegalovirus exposure and HLA in healthy donors. Sequencing was performed with immunoSEQ multiplex PCR; in TCRdb, only in-frame clones are kept and a portion is missing. The sample includes 80,000 to 100,000 clones, roughly 85% of them seen just once. Material: PBMCs. The receptors derive from a woman aged 25 to 45 in good health and CMV-seronegative.

J is TRBJ1-5 and V is TRBV27, with 7 nucleotides matching TRBD1. CDR1 is MNHEY, CDR2 SMNVEV, per germline (reference sequence). The CDR3 is 16 residues long. J gave up 3 bases and V 10 bases, and 15 bases lay outside the gene matches. The CDR3 here is CATAGGSETPNQPQHF. CDR3 in DNA: TGTGCCACCGCAGGGGGGAGTGAGACTCCCAATCAGCCCCAGCATTTT.

J is TRBJ1-1 and V is TRBV6-5, with 8 bases that match TRBD1. CDR1 MNHEY and CDR2 SVGAGI come from the germline V gene. V shed 0 bases and J 1 base; nucleotides not matched to a gene: 1. The CDR3 runs 15 residues. In DNA form, the CDR3 reads TGTGCCAGCAGTTACTCCAGGGGGCGGAACACTGAAGCTTTCTTT. Its translation: CASSYSRGRNTEAFF.

The gene calls are TRBV14 and TRBJ2-3; a weak D match, TRBD2 (5 bases). Trimming cost V 4 bases and J 3 bases, with 14 bases left between them. The CDR3 runs to 15 residues. Germline CDR1 reads SGHDN; CDR2 reads FVKESK. CDR3 DNA sequence: TGTGCCAGCAGCCCAGGCAACCTAGCTACAGATACGCAGTATTTT. Residues: CASSPGNLATDTQYF.

The chain uses TRBV11-3 and TRBJ2-2, with 11 bases that match TRBD2. The CDR3 covers 16 residues. Germline CDR1 SGHNT, CDR2 YENEEA. Trimming cost V 1 base and J 4 bases; bases outside gene matches: 2. This CDR3 reads CASSLGLAGITGELFF. CDR3 in DNA: TGTGCCAGCAGCTTAGGACTAGCGGGAATCACCGGGGAGCTGTTTTTT.

The V gene is TRBV5-1, the J gene TRBJ1-4, with 9 bases matching TRBD1. J lost 5 bases, V lost 3 bases, and 5 bases had no gene match. Germline V gene sequence: CDR1 SGHRS, CDR2 YFSETQ. The CDR3 spans 15 residues. CDR3 sequence reads: CASSWGQGKNEKLFF. For the CDR3, the DNA is TGCGCCAGCAGCTGGGGACAGGGCAAAAATGAAAAACTGTTTTTT. Using reference TRBV5-1 and TRBJ1-4 for the parts outside the CDR3, the full variable domain is KAGVTQTPRYLIKTRGQQVTLSCSPISGHRSVSWYQQTPGQGLQFLFEYFSETQRNKGNFPGRFSGRQFSNSRSEMNVSTLELGDSALYLCASSWGQGKNEKLFFGSGTQLSVL.

V and J are TRBV7-2 and TRBJ2-5; 7 bases fit TRBD2. After removal of 0 bases from V and 2 bases from J, the junction contained 6 bases not matched to a gene. Germline CDR1 reads SGHTA; CDR2 reads FQGNSA. This CDR3 is 16 amino acids long. Here the CDR3 reads CASSLAPGAGQETQYF. The CDR3 DNA follows: TGTGCCAGCAGCTTAGCCCCCGGAGCGGGACAAGAGACCCAGTACTTC.

V and J are TRBV6-5 and TRBJ1-4, with a weak D call TRBD1 (5 bases). The germline V gene has CDR1 MNHEY and CDR2 SVGAGI. This CDR3 has 14 amino acids. V was cut by 2 bases and J by 5 bases, with 9 bases left in between. The CDR3 DNA follows: TGTGCCAGCAGTTACCGGGGGGGGAATGAAAAACTGTTTTTT. The encoded protein is CASSYRGGNEKLFF.

CDR3 coding DNA: TGTGCCAGCTCGGCAAGACAGAGAGAGACCCAGTACTTC. Translating gives CASSARQRETQYF. The J gene is TRBJ2-5, the V gene TRBV18; D possibly corresponds to TRBD1 (5 bases). Deletions cut 6 bases from V and 4 bases from J, with 12 bases between. There are 13 residues in the CDR3. CDR1 and CDR2 from the germline V gene are KGHSH and LQKENI.

The chain couples TRBV15 to TRBJ2-7; 7 nucleotides agree with TRBD1. V lost 3 bases to trimming and J lost 6 bases; unmatched junction nucleotides: 2. This CDR3 is built from 12 residues. Germline CDR1 is LNHNV and CDR2 is YYDKDF (reference sequence). CDR3 DNA: TGTGCCACCAGCAGTAACAGGGGCGAGCAGTACTTC. Amino acids: CATSSNRGEQYF.

This chain connects TRBV5-4 to TRBJ2-7, with 7 bases that match TRBD1. V dropped 4 bases and J dropped 3; count of bases not matched to a gene: 4. The CDR3 covers 13 residues. Per germline, CDR1 SGHNT and CDR2 YYREEE (reference sequence). CDR3 in DNA: TGTGCCAGCAGCGAGGGACAGTACTACGAGCAGTACTTC. Translation gives CASSEGQYYEQYF.

This rearrangement joins TRBV5-4 to TRBJ1-6, with D tentatively TRBD1 (6 bases). The ends were cut back, 6 bases at V and 7 bases at J, with 17 bases in the middle. Germline CDR1 SGHNT, CDR2 YYREEE (reference sequence). The CDR3 length is 15 residues. CDR3 sequence (DNA): TGTGCCAGCACCGAAGCAGGGGCCCTGAATTCACCCCTCCACTTT. Residues: CASTEAGALNSPLHF.

The chain employs TRBV5-1 and TRBJ2-1; the D gene is possibly TRBD1 (7 bases). Germline V CDR1 and CDR2: SGHRS, YFSETQ. The CDR3 is 16 amino acids. V lost 5 bases, J lost 8 bases, and 23 bases lay in between. CDR3 in amino acids: CASRKEGARWNHEQFF. The CDR3 region has the DNA TGCGCCAGCAGAAAGGAGGGGGCGAGATGGAACCATGAGCAGTTCTTC.

Only one count was recorded for this clone. This chain joins TRBV4-3 and TRBJ2-6, with a tentative D call TRBD1 (6 bases). The CDR3 is 16 amino acids. V lost 0 bases and J 2 bases, leaving 8 bases between the germline ends. The V gene's germline CDR1 is LGHNA and CDR2 YSLEER. The CDR3 region has the DNA TGCGCCAGCAGCCAAGAGGGGGCAACTGGGGCCAACGTCCTGACTTTC. It encodes CASSQEGATGANVLTF.

The chain carries TRBV15 and TRBJ2-2; D may be TRBD2 (6 bases). Germline V CDR1 and CDR2: LNHNV, YYDKDF (reference sequence). The length of the CDR3 is 14 residues. Trimming shortened V by 5 bases and J by 3 bases, and 10 bases separated the two germline ends. Here the CDR3 DNA reads TGTGCCACCAGCTCTTGGGGGGACACCGGGGAGCTGTTTTTT. It specifies CATSSWGDTGELFF.

This clone appeared a single time. This chain joins TRBV4-2 and TRBJ2-7, with D unresolved. Per germline, CDR1 LGHNA and CDR2 YNFKEQ. The ends were cut back, 0 bases at V and 0 bases at J, with 18 bases in the middle. This CDR3 has 18 residues. The CDR3 DNA is TGTGCCAGCAGCCAAGAGAGCCAGGTACCGATGAGCTCCTACGAGCAGTACTTC. Amino acid sequence: CASSQESQVPMSSYEQYF.

This clone was counted between two and nine times. V is TRBV5-1 and J is TRBJ1-6, with D possibly TRBD1 on 5 matching bases. The CDR3 consists of 13 residues. Trimming left V 7 bases short and J 7 bases short, with 12 bases between. Germline CDR1 SGHRS, CDR2 YFSETQ. The chain's CDR3 is CASAGADNSPLHF. In nucleotides, the CDR3 is TGCGCCAGCGCTGGGGCAGACAATTCACCCCTCCACTTT.

The chain uses TRBV14 and TRBJ2-4, with TRBD2 matching 10 bases. With V trimmed by 3 bases and J by 8 bases, 4 bases remained unmatched. The CDR3 has 14 residues. Germline V CDR1 and CDR2: SGHDN, FVKESK. The CDR3: CASSHSGLADIQYF. In DNA, the CDR3 is TGTGCCAGCAGCCATTCAGGACTAGCGGACATTCAGTACTTC.

This clone was picked up one time. The rearrangement uses TRBV27 and TRBJ2-1; the match to TRBD1 covers 9 bases. Germline assignment: CDR1 MNHEY and CDR2 SMNVEV (reference sequence). This CDR3 comprises 16 residues. V trimming: 8 bases; J trimming: 9 bases; junction bases outside the gene matches: 17. The CDR3 DNA reads TGTGCCAGCGGATCGGAACAGGGACAGGGAAGGAGTGAGCAGTTCTTC. Translating it yields CASGSEQGQGRSEQFF.

The chain links TRBV9 to TRBJ2-1, with 7 positions matching TRBD2. The CDR3 runs to 16 residues. Germline CDR1 is SGDLS and CDR2 is YYNGEE. With 3 bases clipped from V and 2 bases from J, the junction kept 8 bases outside the gene matches. In nucleotides, the CDR3 is TGTGCCAGCAGCGATGGCGGGAGCGGCCCCTACAATGAGCAGTTCTTC. It yields the protein CASSDGGSGPYNEQFF.

The chain joins TRBV6-5 to TRBJ2-7, with D tentatively TRBD2 (5 bases). The CDR3 sequence is 14 residues long. The V gene's germline CDR1 is MNHEY and CDR2 SVGAGI. V was clipped by 2 bases and J by 4 bases, with 12 bases between them. In DNA, the CDR3 is TGTGCCAGCAGTTACGGACCGGAGGCATACGAGCAGTACTTC. Translation gives CASSYGPEAYEQYF.

The chain couples TRBV6-6 to TRBJ1-5, with TRBD1 matching 7 bases. Germline V gene lookup returns CDR1 MNHNY and CDR2 SVGAGI (reference sequence). This CDR3 is 16 amino acids long. Trimming took 0 bases from V and 4 from J; bases not matched to a gene: 6. The CDR3 nucleotides are TGTGCCAGCAGTTACTCGGGCCAGGGGGGTAATCAGCCCCAGCATTTT. The encoded protein is CASSYSGQGGNQPQHF.

This clone has just a few counts. The chain couples TRBV5-6 to TRBJ2-4, with 11 bases that match TRBD2. Germline lookup yields CDR1 SGHDT and CDR2 YYEEEE. This CDR3 comprises 17 residues. V gave up 5 bases and J gave up 2 bases; unmatched junction bases: 9. The DNA for the CDR3 is TGTGCCAGCAGTTTAGCGGGGGGGCCTCCAACCAAAAACATTCAGTACTTC. It yields the protein CASSLAGGPPTKNIQYF. The full variable domain, in which reference TRBV5-6 and TRBJ2-4 provide the parts outside the CDR3, is DAGVTQSPTHLIKTRGQQVTLRCSPKSGHDTVSWYQQALGQGPQFIFQYYEEEERQRGNFPDRFSGHQFPNYSSELNVNALLLGDSALYLCASSLAGGPPTKNIQYFGAGTRLSVL.

The chain combines TRBV19 with TRBJ1-1; no firm D call. The CDR3 loop spans 14 amino acids. Germline V gene sequence: CDR1 LNHDA, CDR2 SQIVND (reference sequence). The germline V and J ends were trimmed by 7 bases and 3 bases, with 15 bases remaining between them. CDR3 loop: CASIPRRRDTEAFF. DNA of the CDR3: TGTGCCAGTATCCCTCGAAGGAGGGACACTGAAGCTTTCTTT.